The 8 T cell receptor beta chains reported below all come from one sample, sequenced in a study of T cell repertoires in cytomegalovirus infection (dated by TCRdb to the late 2010s). These receptors have no identified antigens. TCRdb lists the instrument as Illumina HiSeq 1500. TCRdb handled the public reads itself, with Q25 trimming in fastp and clone calling in MiXCR, and kept productive beta chains. Records with the same CDR3 protein are collapsed into one entry carrying the most frequent genes and DNA. The sample records 350,000 to 400,000 distinct CDR3 sequences, approximately 30% of which are singletons. The ten largest clones represent less than 15% of the sample. Interpreted using the paper, the treatment or condition label stands for: in vitro stimulation with specific CMV peptide epitopes to enrich CMV-specific T cells. The sequences come from cultured PBMCs, collected from culture after CMV antigen stimulation. The source is a human donor in good health (CMV status not recorded). Some clones in this sample may be carry-over from other donors' samples.

This chain uses TRBV18 with TRBJ2-1; D unresolved. Trimming pared 2 bases from V and 3 bases from J, leaving 11 bases between. Germline loops: CDR1 KGHSH, CDR2 LQKENI. This CDR3 is 15 amino acids long. Here the CDR3 reads CASSPYGVYYNEQFF. The CDR3 nucleotides read TGTGCCAGCTCACCATACGGTGTTTACTACAATGAGCAGTTCTTC.

The table lists this clonotype with a few counts. This chain links TRBV19 with TRBJ1-5; 8 bases align to TRBD1. CDR1 LNHDA and CDR2 SQIVND come from the germline V gene (reference sequence). This CDR3 has 13 amino acids. V gave up 6 bases and J gave up 7 bases; unmatched junction bases: 5. DNA of the CDR3: TGTGCCAGTAGCTTACAGGGGGAACAGCCCCAGCATTTT. The encoded protein is CASSLQGEQPQHF.

This clonotype was seen many times. This chain links TRBV7-2 with TRBJ2-3; D unresolved. Germline lookup yields CDR1 SGHTA and CDR2 FQGNSA. The CDR3 extends over 14 amino acids. The ends were cut back, 5 bases at V and 3 bases at J, with 12 bases in the middle. CDR3 sequence (DNA): TGTGCCAGCAGCGAATTTCTTAAAACAGATACGCAGTATTTT. Translation: CASSEFLKTDTQYF.

This clonotype was counted between two and nine times. The gene calls are TRBV29-1 and TRBJ2-5; D call uncertain. CDR3 length: 14 amino acids. The germline V gene encodes CDR1 SQVTM and CDR2 ANQGSEA. The V end was cut by 5 bases, the J end by 3 bases, with 16 bases between. This CDR3 reads CSVLRPWTEETQYF. CDR3 coding DNA: TGCAGCGTTTTGCGACCATGGACGGAAGAGACCCAGTACTTC.

The table lists this clonotype with a few counts. This chain joins TRBV10-3 and TRBJ1-4, with unresolved D. Trimming stripped 6 bases from V and 6 bases from J, with 14 bases between. Germline CDR1 ENHRY, CDR2 SYGVKD. The CDR3 is made up of 14 amino acids. The CDR3 sequence is CAIRSSDDDEKLFF. In DNA, the CDR3 is TGTGCCATCAGGTCCTCAGATGATGATGAAAAACTGTTTTTT.

The chain uses TRBV19 and TRBJ2-1; a weak D match, TRBD1 (5 bases). The V gene's germline CDR1 is LNHDA and CDR2 SQIVND (reference sequence). This CDR3 spans 16 amino acids. V shed 2 bases and J shed 3 bases, with 14 bases lying between them. CDR3 DNA sequence: TGTGCCAGTAGTATATCTGCCAGGGTAGGCTACAATGAGCAGTTCTTC. Its protein product is CASSISARVGYNEQFF.

J is TRBJ1-4 and V is TRBV7-2; 9 bases are shared with TRBD1. CDR3 length: 14 amino acids. The germline gives CDR1 SGHTA, CDR2 FQGNSA. Trimming took 5 bases from V and 8 from J; bases not matched to a gene: 6. CDR3 in DNA: TGTGCCAGCAGCCCCCGGACAGGGGAAGAAAAACTGTTTTTT. Protein: CASSPRTGEEKLFF.

J is TRBJ2-7 and V is TRBV11-2; the D gene could be TRBD1 or TRBD2 (5 bases each). V dropped 5 bases and J dropped 5 bases, with 16 bases sitting between them. The CDR3 runs 14 residues. Germline CDR1 reads SGHAT; CDR2 reads FQNNGV. CDR3 region: CASSGDPRRDEQYV. The CDR3 DNA follows: TGTGCCAGCAGCGGGGACCCTCGTCGGGACGAGCAGTACGTC.